These 32 T cell receptor beta chains came from one sample sequenced in a study of CD8+CD57+ T cells in acquired aplastic anemia. Both TCR beta VDJ combination and CDR3 sequence profiling were carried out. Genomic DNA was the template for this profiling. TCRdb recomputed calls from the reads with MiXCR, one row per CDR3 protein. The sample lists some 240,000 distinct CDR3 sequences; roughly 35% were seen once. The sample was sorted CD4+, CD8+, or CD8+CD57+ T cells (not recorded which) from PBMCs. The receptors originated from a human donor in good health, serving as a control.

The CDR3 reads CAISESRGMNTEAFF. The DNA of the CDR3 is TGTGCCATCAGTGAGTCGCGGGGTATGAACACTGAAGCTTTCTTT. V usage is TRBV10-3 and J usage is TRBJ1-1, with unresolved D. The CDR3 consists of 15 residues. The V end was cut by 0 bases, the J end by 0 bases, with 8 bases between. Germline V gene data show CDR1 as ENHRY and CDR2 as SYGVKD.

This clonotype was observed a handful of times. The chain uses TRBV18 and TRBJ1-2, with 11 positions matching TRBD1. Per the germline V gene, CDR1 is KGHSH and CDR2 is LQKENI. The V segment lost 5 bases and the J segment 4 bases; nucleotides outside the gene matches: 6. The CDR3 covers 15 residues. CDR3 bases: TGTGCCAGCTCAACGGGACAGGGGGTAGTCTATGGCTACACCTTC. Its protein product is CASSTGQGVVYGYTF.

This clonotype was picked up many times. The chain carries TRBV5-6 and TRBJ1-2; TRBD1 is a possible D gene (5 bases). Trimming cost V 4 bases and J 4 bases, with 11 bases left between them. The CDR3 covers 13 residues. The germline V gene encodes CDR1 SGHDT and CDR2 YYEEEE. The CDR3 sequence: CASSERGGYGYTF. DNA for the CDR3: TGTGCCAGCAGCGAGCGGGGCGGCTATGGCTACACCTTC.

This clonotype was recorded many times. The gene calls are TRBV11-3 and TRBJ2-7; 12 bases are shared with TRBD1. The CDR3 has 12 residues. V lost 5 bases and J lost 9; bases outside the gene matches: 2. Germline V lookup: CDR1 SGHNT, CDR2 YENEEA. The CDR3 DNA follows: TGTGCCAGCAGCCGGGACAGGGGGCCGCAGTACTTC. As protein: CASSRDRGPQYF.

CDR3 sequence: CASKLTGSYEQYF. The DNA of the CDR3 is TGTGCCAGTAAACTGACAGGATCCTACGAGCAGTACTTC. The J gene is TRBJ2-7, the V gene TRBV19; D is possibly TRBD1 (6 bases). CDR1 is LNHDA and CDR2 is SQIVND in the germline V gene (reference sequence). Trimming shortened V by 7 bases and J by 1 base, and 11 bases separated the two germline ends. The CDR3 extends over 13 amino acids.

V and J are TRBV7-2 and TRBJ2-5, with no clear D. This CDR3 comprises 11 residues. Germline CDR1 is SGHTA and CDR2 is FQGNSA. V dropped 7 bases and J dropped 5 bases, with 8 bases sitting between them. The CDR3 DNA reads as TGTGCCAGCAATTTACGGGAGACCCAGTACTTC. Amino acid sequence: CASNLRETQYF.

This clonotype was seen ten or more times. The genes are TRBV7-9 and TRBJ1-1; TRBD1 aligns across 7 bases. The CDR3 totals 17 residues. Germline V gene sequence: CDR1 SEHNR, CDR2 FQNEAQ (reference sequence). J lost 0 bases, V lost 5 bases, and 12 bases had no gene match. As DNA, the CDR3 is TGTGCCAGCAGCCGTACCGCGGGACAGAGCCTGAACACTGAAGCTTTCTTT. Encoded protein: CASSRTAGQSLNTEAFF.

Concerning this clonotype itself: A much larger clone lies one base from this, so it may be a read error. The chain combines TRBV9 with TRBJ2-7; no clear D. The germline V gene encodes CDR1 SGDLS and CDR2 YYNGEE. Trimming removed 3 bases from V and 4 bases from J, with 11 bases in between. The CDR3 spans 13 residues. The CDR3 bases are TGTGCCAGCAGCGCAGCTCATGGGTACGAGCAGTACTTC. It is translated as CASSAAHGYEQYF.

In its sample, this clonotype was seen a few times. Relative to the germline gene, one junction end is altered; a read error may explain this. The chain couples TRBV25-1 to TRBJ1-1; TRBD1 is a possible D gene (5 bases). The CDR3 contains 14 residues. From germline, CDR1 is MGHDK and CDR2 SYGVNS. The CDR3 DNA reads TGTGCCAGCACTGAGCAGGGACGGAGCACTGAAGCCTTCTTT. This codes for CASTEQGRSTEAFF.

V and J are TRBV7-9 and TRBJ2-5; 7 bases are a match to TRBD2. The germline gives CDR1 SEHNR, CDR2 FQNEAQ (reference sequence). Trimming took 1 base from V and 1 from J; bases not matched to a gene: 6. The CDR3 spans 16 residues. CDR3 sequence (DNA): TGTGCCAGCAGCTTAGTTAGCCTAGCGGTCCAAGAGACCCAGTACTTC. Protein: CASSLVSLAVQETQYF.

The chain couples TRBV2 to TRBJ1-2; no reliable D call. The CDR3 contains 13 residues. The germline V gene encodes CDR1 SNHLY and CDR2 FYNNEI. Trimming removed 2 bases from V and 4 bases from J, with 8 bases in between. CDR3 sequence: CASSERQVYGYTF. The CDR3 nucleotides are TGTGCCAGCAGTGAAAGGCAGGTCTATGGCTACACCTTC.

This clonotype was found many times. In nucleotides, the CDR3 is TGTGCCAGCAGCCAGCGGTTGGCACAAGAGACCCAGTACTTC. Protein: CASSQRLAQETQYF. This rearrangement joins TRBV14 to TRBJ2-5; D is uncertain. Trimming took 3 bases from V and 2 from J, leaving 10 bases between them. Germline V lookup: CDR1 SGHDN, CDR2 FVKESK. The length of the CDR3 is 14 residues.

About this clonotype itself: A much more abundant neighbour one base away suggests this may be a read error. This chain uses TRBV20-1 with TRBJ2-1, with TRBD1 identical over 7 bases. The CDR3 totals 13 residues. The V gene end was trimmed by 5 bases and the J gene end by 9 bases; junction bases not matched to a gene: 10. Germline V gene lookup returns CDR1 DFQATT and CDR2 SNEGSKA (reference sequence). In DNA, the CDR3 is TGCAGTGCTCGACAGGGTTTCGCGGCTGAGCAGTTCTTC. The encoded protein is CSARQGFAAEQFF.

The CDR3: CASSLGGGHNEQFF. The CDR3 DNA is TGCGCCAGCAGCTTGGGGGGGGGCCACAATGAGCAGTTCTTC. This sequence joins TRBV5-1 and TRBJ2-1; D may be TRBD2 (7 bases). The CDR3 spans 14 residues. With 0 bases removed from V and 5 bases from J, the gap between germline ends came to 9 bases. Germline CDR1 reads SGHRS; CDR2 reads YFSETQ.

In this sample, this clonotype turned up a few times. The J gene is TRBJ2-2, the V gene TRBV5-8, with 7 positions matching TRBD1. This CDR3 region has 15 residues. Germline CDR1 SGHTS, CDR2 YDEGEE. J gave up 6 bases and V 2 bases, and 7 bases lay outside the gene matches. The CDR3 nucleotides are TGTGCCAGCAGCTTTTTCACAGGGGATGCCGGGGAGCTGTTTTTT. It yields the protein CASSFFTGDAGELFF.

This clonotype occurred many times. The chain has TRBV5-1 and TRBJ2-3; 11 bases fit TRBD1. V was clipped by 4 bases and J by 3 bases; unmatched bases: 4. Germline assignment: CDR1 SGHRS and CDR2 YFSETQ. CDR3 length equals 15 residues. This CDR3 is CASSVGTGGTDTQYF. The CDR3 bases are TGCGCCAGCAGCGTAGGGACAGGGGGGACAGATACGCAGTATTTT.

The chain couples TRBV18 to TRBJ1-5, with 10 bases identical to TRBD1. Germline values: CDR1 KGHSH, CDR2 LQKENI. This CDR3 contains 16 residues. With V trimmed by 2 bases and J by 1 base, 2 bases remained unmatched. CDR3 nucleotides: TGTGCCAGCTCACCAGGGACAGGGGTGAGCAATCAGCCCCAGCATTTT. Its protein product is CASSPGTGVSNQPQHF.

Many counts were recorded for this clonotype. The chain combines TRBV9 with TRBJ1-3, with no clear D. Per the germline V gene, CDR1 is SGDLS and CDR2 is YYNGEE. CDR3 size: 17 residues. The ends were cut back, 4 bases at V and 0 bases at J, with 17 bases in the middle. In DNA, the CDR3 is TGTGCCAGCAGCCCAAGGACCAACTACGGCTCTGGAAACACCATATATTTT. It is translated as CASSPRTNYGSGNTIYF. The full variable domain, with the rest looked up from reference TRBV9 and TRBJ1-3, is DSGVTQTPKHLITATGQRVTLRCSPRSGDLSVYWYQQSLDQGLQFLIQYYNGEERAKGNILERFSAQQFPDLHSELNLSSLELGDSALYFCASSPRTNYGSGNTIYFGEGSWLTVV.

This clonotype came up many times. This chain joins TRBV5-1 and TRBJ1-3, with a weak D call TRBD1 (5 bases). Trimming took 0 bases from V and 8 from J, leaving 12 bases between them. Germline V gives CDR1 SGHRS, CDR2 YFSETQ. The CDR3 is 14 residues long. CDR3 nucleotide sequence: TGCGCCAGCAGCTTGGGCAGGGTCGCAGACACCATATATTTT. Its translation: CASSLGRVADTIYF.

A word on this clonotype: With a much larger clone just one base away, this may be a read error. The chain joins TRBV20-1 to TRBJ1-1; 10 bases are shared with TRBD1. CDR1 DFQATT and CDR2 SNEGSKA come from the germline V gene (reference sequence). J lost 6 bases, V lost 1 base, and 2 bases had no gene match. The CDR3 has 13 residues. In nucleotides, the CDR3 is TGCAGTGCTAGAGGGACAGGGGGGGCTGAAGCTTTCTTT. Its protein product is CSARGTGGAEAFF.

The chain joins TRBV10-3 to TRBJ2-7, with 10 bases lining up with TRBD2. The CDR3 is 14 amino acids. The J segment lost 6 bases and the V segment lost 5 bases, leaving 7 bases of the junction unmatched. The germline V gene encodes CDR1 ENHRY and CDR2 SYGVKD. CDR3 DNA sequence: TGTGCCATCAGTCTAACTAGCGGGACCGTCGAGCAGTACTTC. This gives the protein CAISLTSGTVEQYF.

This chain links TRBV20-1 with TRBJ2-7, with D uncertain. Trimming left V 3 bases short and J 0 bases short, with 15 bases between. This CDR3 has 15 amino acids. Per the germline V gene, CDR1 is DFQATT and CDR2 is SNEGSKA (reference sequence). The CDR3 protein is CSARLLSRSSYEQYF. CDR3 nucleotides: TGCAGTGCTAGGCTCTTAAGCCGGAGCTCCTACGAGCAGTACTTC.

V usage is TRBV10-3 and J usage is TRBJ2-7; TRBD2 agrees at 9 bases. Germline V CDR1 and CDR2: ENHRY, SYGVKD. The CDR3 spans 16 residues. With V trimmed by 2 bases and J by 2 bases, 7 bases remained unmatched. The CDR3 sequence is CAISERSSGTAYEQYF. The CDR3 DNA is TGTGCCATCAGTGAGAGGTCTAGCGGGACAGCCTACGAGCAGTACTTC.

This clonotype was picked up many times. The rearrangement joins TRBV19 to TRBJ2-7, with 8 bases that match TRBD1. V gave up 1 base and J gave up 4 bases; unmatched junction bases: 6. The germline CDR1 and CDR2 sequences are LNHDA and SQIVND (reference sequence). This CDR3 contains 15 residues. CDR3 coding DNA: TGTGCCAGTAGTATAGCCAAAGACAGGGGTTACGAGCAGTACTTC. Protein: CASSIAKDRGYEQYF.

In this sample, this clonotype turned up many times. This chain uses TRBV29-1 with TRBJ2-7; D gene uncertain. V gave up 4 bases and J gave up 1 base, with 14 bases separating them. Germline V lookup: CDR1 SQVTM, CDR2 ANQGSEA. There are 14 residues in the CDR3. DNA of the CDR3: TGCAGCGTTGCTATAAACCCAAATTCCTACGAGCAGTACTTC. Translating it yields CSVAINPNSYEQYF.

This clonotype was seen a handful of times. CDR3 DNA sequence: TGTGCCAGCTCACCGACCGGGACAGACAGCTATGGCTACACCTTC. The encoded protein is CASSPTGTDSYGYTF. This sequence joins TRBV9 and TRBJ1-2; the match to TRBD1 covers 7 bases. The CDR3 is 15 residues long. V lost 7 bases and J lost 4; bases outside the gene matches: 13. Germline V gene data show CDR1 as SGDLS and CDR2 as YYNGEE.

This clonotype showed up just a few times. The chain carries TRBV19 and TRBJ1-5; 11 nucleotides match TRBD1. V dropped 7 bases and J dropped 2; count of bases not matched to a gene: 10. The germline CDR1 and CDR2 sequences are LNHDA and SQIVND (reference sequence). The CDR3 has 17 residues. CDR3 DNA: TGTGCCAGTACTATGTGGACAGGGGGCGTTGGCAATCAGCCCCAGCATTTT. Its translation: CASTMWTGGVGNQPQHF.

The chain uses TRBV10-3 and TRBJ1-2, with a tentative D call TRBD1 (6 bases). Germline lookup yields CDR1 ENHRY and CDR2 SYGVKD. The length of the CDR3 is 13 residues. The ends were cut back, 6 bases at V and 4 bases at J, with 12 bases in the middle. The chain's CDR3 is CAISPGGGYGYTF. CDR3 bases: TGTGCCATCAGCCCCGGGGGCGGCTATGGCTACACCTTC.

This clonotype was counted ten times or more. This sequence joins TRBV6-1 and TRBJ1-2; D is unresolved. Trimming left V 7 bases short and J 3 bases short, with 9 bases between. The CDR3 has 12 residues. Germline V gene data show CDR1 as MNHNS and CDR2 as SASEGT. CDR3 DNA: TGTGCCAGCAAGCCAGTTGACTATGGCTACACCTTC. This sequence encodes CASKPVDYGYTF.

This clonotype has ten or more counts. This chain links TRBV27 with TRBJ2-3; D ambiguous. Deletions cut 6 bases from V and 4 bases from J, with 11 bases between. This CDR3 spans 13 amino acids. Germline V gene data show CDR1 as MNHEY and CDR2 as SMNVEV (reference sequence). The CDR3 DNA is TGTGCCAGCAGGGGAATGGACGCAGATACGCAGTATTTT. This codes for CASRGMDADTQYF.

This clonotype was seen many times. This chain connects TRBV6-1 to TRBJ1-1; 7 nucleotides match TRBD1. The germline gives CDR1 MNHNS, CDR2 SASEGT. The trim removed 5 bases at V and 0 bases at J, leaving 3 bases unmatched. The length of the CDR3 is 14 residues. This chain's CDR3 is CASSFDRVNTEAFF. The CDR3 nucleotides are TGTGCCAGCAGTTTTGACAGGGTGAACACTGAAGCTTTCTTT.

This clonotype was recorded at least ten times. V usage is TRBV3-1 and J usage is TRBJ1-3; D remains ambiguous. Germline assignment: CDR1 LGHDT and CDR2 YNNKEL (reference sequence). The CDR3 loop spans 12 amino acids. V dropped 6 bases and J dropped 1 base, with 4 bases sitting between them. The CDR3 loop reads CASSPSGNTIYF. Here the CDR3 DNA reads TGTGCCAGCAGTCCATCTGGAAACACCATATATTTT.